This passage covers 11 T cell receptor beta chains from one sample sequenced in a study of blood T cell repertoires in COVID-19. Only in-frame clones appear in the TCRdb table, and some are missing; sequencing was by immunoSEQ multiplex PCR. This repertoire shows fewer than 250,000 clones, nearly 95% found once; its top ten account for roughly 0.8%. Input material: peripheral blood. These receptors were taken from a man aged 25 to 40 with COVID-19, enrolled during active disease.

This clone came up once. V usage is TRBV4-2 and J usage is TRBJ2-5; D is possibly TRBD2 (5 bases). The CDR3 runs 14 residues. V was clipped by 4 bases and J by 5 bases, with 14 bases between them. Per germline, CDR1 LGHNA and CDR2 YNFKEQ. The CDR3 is CASSPPGRGETQYF. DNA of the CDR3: TGTGCCAGCAGCCCGCCCGGACGAGGGGAGACCCAGTACTTC.

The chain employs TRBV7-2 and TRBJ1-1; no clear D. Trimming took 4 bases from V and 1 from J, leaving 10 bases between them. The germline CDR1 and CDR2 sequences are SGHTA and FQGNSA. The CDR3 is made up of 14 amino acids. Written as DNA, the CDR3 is TGTGCCAGCAGCTCACCGGACTGGAACACTGAAGCTTTCTTT. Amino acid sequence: CASSSPDWNTEAFF. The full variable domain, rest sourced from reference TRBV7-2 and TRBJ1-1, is GAGVSQSPSNKVTEKGKDVELRCDPISGHTALYWYRQSLGQGLEFLIYFQGNSAPDKSGLPSDRFSAERTGGSVSTLTIQRTQQEDSAVYLCASSSPDWNTEAFFGQGTRLTVV.

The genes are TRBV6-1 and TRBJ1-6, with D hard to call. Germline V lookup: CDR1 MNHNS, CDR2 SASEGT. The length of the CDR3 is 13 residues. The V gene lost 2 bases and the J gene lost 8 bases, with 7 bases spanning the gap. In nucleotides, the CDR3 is TGTGCCAGCAGTGAACGGGAAGATTCACCCCTCCACTTT. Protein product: CASSEREDSPLHF.

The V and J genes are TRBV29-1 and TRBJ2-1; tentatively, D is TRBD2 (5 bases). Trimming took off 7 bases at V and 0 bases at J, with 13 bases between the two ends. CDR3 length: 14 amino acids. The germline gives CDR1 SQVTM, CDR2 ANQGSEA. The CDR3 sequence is CSAGNVASYNEQFF. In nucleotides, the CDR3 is TGCAGCGCCGGGAATGTGGCCTCCTACAATGAGCAGTTCTTC.

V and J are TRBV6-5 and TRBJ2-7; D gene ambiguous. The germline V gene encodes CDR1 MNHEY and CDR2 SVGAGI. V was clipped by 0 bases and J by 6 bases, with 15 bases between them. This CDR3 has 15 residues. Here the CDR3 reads CASSYSMGQVREQYF. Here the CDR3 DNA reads TGTGCCAGCAGTTACTCGATGGGCCAGGTCCGCGAGCAGTACTTC.

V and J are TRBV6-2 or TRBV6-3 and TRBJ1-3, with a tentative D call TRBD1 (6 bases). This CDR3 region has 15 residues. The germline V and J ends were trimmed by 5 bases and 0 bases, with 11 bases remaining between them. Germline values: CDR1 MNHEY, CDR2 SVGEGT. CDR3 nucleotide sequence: TGTGCCAGCAGTGACAGGAGCAACTCTGGAAACACCATATATTTT. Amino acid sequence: CASSDRSNSGNTIYF.

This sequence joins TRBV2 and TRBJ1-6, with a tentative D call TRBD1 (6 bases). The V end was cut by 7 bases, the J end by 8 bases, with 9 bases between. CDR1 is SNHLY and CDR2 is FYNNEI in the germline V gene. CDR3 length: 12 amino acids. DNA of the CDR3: TGTGCCAGCAACCCAGGGGATTCACCCCTCCACTTT. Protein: CASNPGDSPLHF.

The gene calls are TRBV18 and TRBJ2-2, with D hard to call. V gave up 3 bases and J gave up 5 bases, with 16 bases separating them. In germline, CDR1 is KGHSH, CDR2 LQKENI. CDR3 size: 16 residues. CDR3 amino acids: CASSPPSSPRTGELFF. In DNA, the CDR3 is TGTGCCAGCTCACCCCCCAGTAGCCCGAGGACCGGGGAGCTGTTTTTT. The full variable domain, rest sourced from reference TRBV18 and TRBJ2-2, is NAGVMQNPRHLVRRRGQEARLRCSPMKGHSHVYWYRQLPEEGLKFMVYLQKENIIDESGMPKERFSAEFPKEGPSILRIQQVVRGDSAAYFCASSPPSSPRTGELFFGEGSRLTVL.

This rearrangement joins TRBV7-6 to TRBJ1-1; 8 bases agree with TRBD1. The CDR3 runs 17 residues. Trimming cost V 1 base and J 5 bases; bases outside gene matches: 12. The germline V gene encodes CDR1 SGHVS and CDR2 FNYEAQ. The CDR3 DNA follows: TGTGCCAGCAGCTTAGAGAGGCAGGGGGCAAAAGGAACTGAAGCTTTCTTT. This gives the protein CASSLERQGAKGTEAFF.

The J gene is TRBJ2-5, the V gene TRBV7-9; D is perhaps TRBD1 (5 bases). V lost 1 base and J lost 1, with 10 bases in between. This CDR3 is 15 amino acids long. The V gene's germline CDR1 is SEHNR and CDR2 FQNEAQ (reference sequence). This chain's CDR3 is CASSLVQGFQETQYF. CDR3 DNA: TGTGCCAGCAGCTTAGTCCAGGGCTTCCAAGAGACCCAGTACTTC.

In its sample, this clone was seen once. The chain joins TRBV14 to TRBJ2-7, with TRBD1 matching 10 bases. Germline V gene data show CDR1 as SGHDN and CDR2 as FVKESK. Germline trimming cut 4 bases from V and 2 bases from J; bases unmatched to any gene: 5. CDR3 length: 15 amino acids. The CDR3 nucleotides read TGTGCCAGCAGCCCTGGGACAGGGGCAACCTACGAGCAGTACTTC. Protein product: CASSPGTGATYEQYF. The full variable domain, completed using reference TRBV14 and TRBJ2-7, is EAGVTQFPSHSVIEKGQTVTLRCDPISGHDNLYWYRRVMGKEIKFLLHFVKESKQDESGMPNNRFLAERTGGTYSTLKVQPAELEDSGVYFCASSPGTGATYEQYFGPGTRLTVT.